Each of the 4 T cell receptor beta chains below was sequenced from the same sample in a study of human CD8 memory T cell subsets (dated by TCRdb to the early 2020s). Sequencing relied on a NextSeq 550. A Human TCR Profiling Kit was used to prepare UMI-labeled 5' RACE TCRbeta libraries. The reads, reprocessed by TCRdb, yield one row per CDR3 protein sequence and no DNA. The data table for this sample lists about 17,000 distinct CDR3 sequences. The ten top clones hold around 6.1% of the sample. Material for sequencing was CD8+ stem-like memory T cells (TSCM and TCM) sorted from PBMCs. Interpreted using the paper, the cell subset or site label stands for: stem-like memory CD8 T cells (TSTEM), CCR7+ PD-1- TIGIT-. These receptors were obtained from a human donor in good health.

The chain has TRBV28 and TRBJ2-1; TCRdb selects TRBD1, and the lack of DNA leaves this call unchecked. The CDR3 covers 15 residues. CDR1 and CDR2 from the germline V gene are MDHEN and SYDVKM. The CDR3 reads CASSPVGRAYNEQFF.

The rearrangement links TRBV27 to TRBJ1-5. The CDR3 consists of 16 residues. CDR1 MNHEY and CDR2 SMNVEV come from the germline V gene (reference sequence). The CDR3 is CASSLSWGDSNQPQHF.

The V call is TRBV24-1, the J call TRBJ2-1; the D call of TRBD1 rests on TCRdb alone, since no DNA is present to check it. CDR3 length: 14 amino acids. Germline V CDR1 and CDR2: KGHDR, SFDVKD. CDR3: CATSDFGSGFVQFF.

This chain uses TRBV14 with TRBJ2-1; TCRdb selects TRBD2, and the lack of DNA leaves this call unchecked. Germline V gene sequence: CDR1 SGHDN, CDR2 FVKESK. There are 19 residues in the CDR3. The CDR3 spells CASSQDLPGTSGSYNEQFF.